Listed below are T cell receptor beta chains from one sample, sequenced in a study of CD8+CD57+ T cells in acquired aplastic anemia. TCRdb passed the reads through MiXCR, listing each CDR3 protein once. The sample carries approximately 80,000 distinct CDR3 sequences, 55% to 75% recorded once. The sequenced sample was sorted CD4+, CD8+, or CD8+CD57+ T cells (not recorded which) from PBMCs. These receptor sequences come from a human donor with aplastic anemia. Each CDR3 is given without its conserved first and last residue.

J gene: TRBJ2-1; V gene: TRBV7-9; CDR3 protein: ASSLSTEQF
J gene: TRBJ2-7; V gene: TRBV20-1; CDR3 protein: SARDQQGAYEQY
J gene: TRBJ2-7; V gene: TRBV14; CDR3 protein: ASSQARIYEQY
J gene: TRBJ2-1; V gene: TRBV24-1; CDR3 protein: ATSLGSWEQF
J gene: TRBJ2-2; V gene: TRBV15; CDR3 protein: ATSPHPATNTGELF
J gene: TRBJ2-3; V gene: TRBV24-1; CDR3 protein: ATSDRLAGAGDTQY
J gene: TRBJ1-2; V gene: TRBV2; CDR3 protein: ASAGTGPNYGYT
J gene: TRBJ2-3; V gene: TRBV15; CDR3 protein: ATSRDGTAGLDTQY
J gene: TRBJ1-6; V gene: TRBV15; CDR3 protein: ATSSEGRVHGSPLH
J gene: TRBJ2-7; V gene: TRBV9; CDR3 protein: ASSVADDISYEQY
J gene: TRBJ2-7; V gene: TRBV27; CDR3 protein: ASSSRTSEKY
J gene: TRBJ1-3; V gene: TRBV19; CDR3 protein: ASSMAQGRGNTIY
J gene: TRBJ2-1; V gene: TRBV7-3; CDR3 protein: ASSLSRDFYNEQF
J gene: TRBJ2-1; V gene: TRBV5-1; CDR3 protein: ASSFASGTYNEQF
J gene: TRBJ2-3; V gene: TRBV3-1; CDR3 protein: ASSQDLGSGRVTDTQY
J gene: TRBJ1-1; V gene: TRBV9; CDR3 protein: ASSVVQGANTEAF
J gene: TRBJ2-1; V gene: TRBV29-1; CDR3 protein: SVERATRGNEQF
J gene: TRBJ2-3; V gene: TRBV7-3; CDR3 protein: ASRRSLDTQY
J gene: TRBJ2-7; V gene: TRBV9; CDR3 protein: ASSADGYEQY
J gene: TRBJ1-2; V gene: TRBV29-1; CDR3 protein: SHGLPGYT
J gene: TRBJ2-3; V gene: TRBV6-1; CDR3 protein: ASSPGTGRGDTQY
J gene: TRBJ2-7; V gene: TRBV10-3; CDR3 protein: AISGQDEQY
J gene: TRBJ1-2; V gene: TRBV6-5; CDR3 protein: ASSYSEYLYGYT
J gene: TRBJ2-5; V gene: TRBV25-1; CDR3 protein: ASSEMAGGVQETQY
J gene: TRBJ1-5; V gene: TRBV2; CDR3 protein: ASSEYGVSNQPQH
J gene: TRBJ1-1; V gene: TRBV7-2; CDR3 protein: ASSPARRTEAF
J gene: TRBJ1-5; V gene: TRBV10-3; CDR3 protein: ASGQESNQPQH
J gene: TRBJ2-2; V gene: TRBV7-2; CDR3 protein: ASSSGTNTGELF
J gene: TRBJ2-7; V gene: TRBV7-9; CDR3 protein: ASSFRSGVSEQY
J gene: TRBJ2-7; V gene: TRBV2; CDR3 protein: ANSGQQNYEQY
J gene: TRBJ2-3; V gene: TRBV20-1; CDR3 protein: SARDPSGIADTQY
J gene: TRBJ2-7; V gene: TRBV2; CDR3 protein: ASRASRYEQY
J gene: TRBJ1-1; V gene: TRBV2; CDR3 protein: ASVGRTLAGAF
J gene: TRBJ1-3; V gene: TRBV6-1; CDR3 protein: ASSVAGTGNTIY
J gene: TRBJ2-7; V gene: TRBV20-1; CDR3 protein: SARSGATYEQY
J gene: TRBJ1-2; V gene: TRBV20-1; CDR3 protein: SAPGTHGYT
J gene: TRBJ1-1; V gene: TRBV10-2; CDR3 protein: ASKEGSANTEAF
J gene: TRBJ2-1; V gene: TRBV24-1; CDR3 protein: ATSEPGLAGYNEQF
J gene: TRBJ1-1; V gene: TRBV15; CDR3 protein: ATSRVRGGTEAF
J gene: TRBJ2-7; V gene: TRBV7-8; CDR3 protein: ASSLGAYEQY
J gene: TRBJ1-1; V gene: TRBV7-8; CDR3 protein: ASSLGENTEAF
J gene: TRBJ2-3; V gene: TRBV7-2; CDR3 protein: ASSFRMFTDTQY
J gene: TRBJ2-1; V gene: TRBV24-1; CDR3 protein: ATSDPTSGSTYNEQF